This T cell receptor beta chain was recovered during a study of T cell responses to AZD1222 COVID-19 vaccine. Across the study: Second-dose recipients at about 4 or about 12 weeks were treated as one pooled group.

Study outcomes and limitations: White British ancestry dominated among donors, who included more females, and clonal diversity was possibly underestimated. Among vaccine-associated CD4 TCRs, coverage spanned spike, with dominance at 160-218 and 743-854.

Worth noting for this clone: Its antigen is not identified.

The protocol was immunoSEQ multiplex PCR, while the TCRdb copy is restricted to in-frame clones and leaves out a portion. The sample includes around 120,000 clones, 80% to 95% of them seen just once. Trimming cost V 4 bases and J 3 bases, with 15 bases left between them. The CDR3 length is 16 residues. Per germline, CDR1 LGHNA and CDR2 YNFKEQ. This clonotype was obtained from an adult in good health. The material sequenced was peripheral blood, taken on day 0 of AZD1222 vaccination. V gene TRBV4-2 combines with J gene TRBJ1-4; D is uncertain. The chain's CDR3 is CASSRPWETPNEKLFF. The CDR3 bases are TGTGCCAGCAGCCGCCCTTGGGAGACTCCTAATGAAAAACTGTTTTTT.